The 4 T cell receptor beta chains listed next were all sequenced from one sample in a study of blood T cell repertoires in COVID-19 (dated by TCRdb to about 2020). Preparation of the library involved the immunoSEQ multiplex PCR assay. In TCRdb, the immuneACCESS table is reduced to in-frame sequences with V and J assigned. These tables do not hold every clone; where another copy was compared, an unresolved V gene accounts for under half, and the others remain unexplained. The sample table shows under 300,000 clones, and around 86% are seen once. Clones ranked in the top ten supply about 2.2% of the sample. Sequenced material: peripheral blood. The receptors stem from a man aged 30 to 45 who had recovered from COVID-19.

The genes are TRBV10-2 and TRBJ2-7; 9 positions match TRBD2. CDR1 and CDR2 from the germline V gene are WSHSY and SAAADI. Trimming removed 3 bases from V and 0 bases from J; junction bases left unmatched: 3. The CDR3 loop spans 15 amino acids. Here the CDR3 DNA reads TGCGCCAGCAGTGATCAGCGGGGGGACTCCTACGAGCAGTACTTC. It encodes CASSDQRGDSYEQYF.

The genes are TRBV27 and TRBJ1-4, with a tentative D call TRBD1 (5 bases). Trimming pared 6 bases from V and 1 base from J, leaving 6 bases between. In germline, CDR1 is MNHEY, CDR2 SMNVEV (reference sequence). The CDR3 is 13 residues long. The CDR3 is CASRTETNEKLFF. The CDR3 DNA follows: TGTGCCAGCAGGACAGAAACTAATGAAAAACTGTTTTTT. Together with reference TRBV27 and TRBJ1-4, the CDR3 gives the full variable domain: EAQVTQNPRYLITVTGKKLTVTCSQNMNHEYMSWYRQDPGLGLRQIYYSMNVEVTDKGDVPEGYKVSRKEKRNFPLILESPSPNQTSLYFCASRTETNEKLFFGSGTQLSVL.

The chain carries TRBV19 and TRBJ2-7; the match to TRBD2 covers 8 bases. CDR3 length: 14 amino acids. Looked up from germline, CDR1 is LNHDA and CDR2 is SQIVND (reference sequence). Germline trimming cut 3 bases from V and 5 bases from J; bases unmatched to any gene: 6. The CDR3 DNA sequence: TGTGCCAGTAGTATCTCGGGGGGGCCAAACGAGCAGTACTTC. It is translated as CASSISGGPNEQYF.

The chain joins TRBV3-1 (or the pseudogene TRBV3-2) to TRBJ2-7; 10 bases match TRBD1. J lost 3 bases, V lost 4 bases, and 6 bases had no gene match. The CDR3 totals 15 residues. Per germline, CDR1 LGHDT and CDR2 YNNKEL (reference sequence). In DNA form, the CDR3 reads TGTGCCAGCAGCCCCATCGGGACAGGGGACTACGAGCAGTACTTC. It yields the protein CASSPIGTGDYEQYF.